This T cell receptor (beta chain) derives from a study of CD8+CD57+ T cells in acquired aplastic anemia. Using genomic DNA as the template, TCR beta VDJ and CDR3 profiling was carried out. TCRdb passed the reads through MiXCR, listing each CDR3 protein once. The table lists about 190,000 distinct CDR3 sequences, 54% of them singletons, with about 17% in the top ten. This CDR3 has 12 amino acids. V usage is TRBV12-1 and J usage is TRBJ1-1; the DNA was not used to check the table's D call, TRBD1. TRBV12-1 is an annotated pseudogene. Sequenced material: sorted CD4+, CD8+, or CD8+CD57+ T cells (not recorded which) from PBMCs. The receptor was derived from a human donor in good health, serving as a control. The CDR3 reads CASSPGSTEAFF. The CDR3, as DNA: TGTGCCAGCAGCCCCGGGTCCACTGAAGCTTTCTTT.